The rows below give T cell receptor beta chains drawn from one sample of a study of cytomegalovirus exposure and HLA in healthy donors. Measured with immunoSEQ multiplex PCR; TCRdb has only the in-frame clones, and not every one. In the table there are some 250,000 clones, 90% of which are singletons. Sequenced material: PBMCs. The receptors here all came from a young woman in good health and CMV-seronegative. The CDR3 runs from the conserved cysteine through the conserved F or W. D genes are given only for firm matches. Clone size is given for some rows only: seen once, a few or many times, or a class if the clone is expanded.

v_gene	d_gene	abundance	j_gene	CDR3aa	CDR3nt
TRBV10-1	-	-	TRBJ2-1	CASSESGGGEQFF	TGCGCCAGCAGTGAGTCGGGTGGCGGGGAGCAGTTCTTC
TRBV10-3	TRBD1	-	TRBJ1-1	CAISESGQGVTEAFF	TGTGCCATCAGTGAGTCGGGACAGGGGGTCACTGAAGCTTTCTTT
TRBV7-9	TRBD1	-	TRBJ2-3	CASTLDRATDTQYF	TGTGCCAGCACCCTCGACAGGGCCACAGATACGCAGTATTTT
TRBV7-2	-	once	TRBJ1-1	CASSFTRDTEAFF	TGTGCCAGCAGCTTCACCAGGGACACTGAAGCTTTCTTT
TRBV5-6	-	-	TRBJ1-2	CASSLMSRGGYTF	TGTGCCAGCAGCTTGATGAGTAGGGGTGGCTACACCTTC
TRBV2	TRBD2	-	TRBJ2-3	CASSPRTSGFFDTQYF	TGTGCCAGCAGCCCCCGGACTAGCGGATTCTTTGATACGCAGTATTTT
TRBV28	TRBD1	-	TRBJ1-5	CASSLRTGLLNQPQHF	TGTGCCAGCAGTTTAAGGACAGGGCTGCTCAATCAGCCCCAGCATTTT
TRBV19	-	-	TRBJ1-1	CASTTSTGIDTEAFF	TGTGCCAGTACTACATCCACAGGGATCGACACTGAAGCTTTCTTT
TRBV4-3	TRBD2	-	TRBJ2-1	CASSQGLAGGHNEQFF	TGCGCCAGCAGCCAAGGGTTAGCGGGGGGACACAATGAGCAGTTCTTC
TRBV12-5	TRBD1	-	TRBJ2-2	CASGLVSGDRVTTGELFF	TGTGCTAGTGGTTTGGTAAGCGGAGACAGGGTTACGACCGGGGAGCTGTTTTTT
TRBV30	TRBD1	few	TRBJ1-6	CAWSTGQGNNSPLHF	TGTGCCTGGAGTACAGGACAGGGTAATAATTCACCCCTCCACTTT
TRBV7-8	TRBD1	-	TRBJ2-1	CASSLVRTGNNEQFF	TGTGCCAGCAGCTTAGTTAGGACAGGGAACAATGAGCAGTTCTTC
TRBV27	-	-	TRBJ1-6	CASSSGGVGSPLHF	TGTGCCAGCAGTTCCGGGGGAGTTGGTTCACCCCTCCACTTT
TRBV6-5	TRBD1	-	TRBJ1-1	CASSAKGGPTEAFF	TGTGCCAGCAGTGCCAAAGGGGGCCCGACTGAAGCTTTCTTT
TRBV9	TRBD1	-	TRBJ2-3	CASSAPGGEVGTDTQYF	TGTGCCAGCAGTGCCCCAGGGGGCGAGGTGGGCACAGATACGCAGTATTTT
TRBV5-1	-	-	TRBJ2-7	CASSKLWQGGDEQYF	TGCGCCAGCAGCAAGCTCTGGCAGGGGGGCGACGAGCAGTACTTC
TRBV27	TRBD1	-	TRBJ1-1	CASSLFGQGANTEAFF	TGTGCCAGCAGTTTATTTGGACAGGGGGCTAACACTGAAGCTTTCTTT
TRBV5-1	TRBD1	-	TRBJ1-1	CASSPRTGSVNTEAFF	TGCGCCAGCAGCCCCCGGACAGGGTCAGTGAACACTGAAGCTTTCTTT
TRBV7-2	-	-	TRBJ2-4	CASSPLSRGGNIQYF	TGTGCCAGCAGCCCACTCAGCAGGGGTGGGAACATTCAGTACTTC
TRBV19	TRBD1	-	TRBJ2-7	CASRDPGQGAYEQYF	TGTGCCAGCAGAGACCCGGGACAGGGGGCCTACGAGCAGTACTTC
TRBV18	-	-	TRBJ1-3	CASSPTTVSGNTIYF	TGTGCCAGCTCACCAACTACTGTTTCTGGAAACACCATATATTTT
TRBV28	-	-	TRBJ2-1	CASSSPSGTYNEQFF	TGTGCCAGCAGTTCCCCTTCCGGGACATACAATGAGCAGTTCTTC
TRBV28	-	-	TRBJ1-5	CASSLLTAKTDQPQHF	TGTGCCAGCAGTTTATTGACAGCAAAAACGGATCAGCCCCAGCATTTT
TRBV6-1	-	-	TRBJ2-2	CASSELGTYSNTGELFF	TGTGCCAGCAGTGAACTAGGGACATATTCGAACACCGGGGAGCTGTTTTTT
TRBV30	-	many	TRBJ1-4	CAWSVGFSVAQLFF	TGTGCCTGGAGTGTCGGGTTTTCGGTGGCACAACTGTTTTTT
TRBV28	TRBD1	-	TRBJ1-5	CASSFGTGKGQPQHF	TGTGCCAGCAGTTTTGGGACAGGGAAGGGACAGCCCCAGCATTTT
TRBV7-9	-	-	TRBJ1-1	CASSLIREAEAFF	TGTGCCAGCAGCTTGATCAGGGAGGCTGAAGCTTTCTTT
TRBV5-1	TRBD1	-	TRBJ1-1	CASSFPGGTGVGTEAFF	TGCGCCAGCAGCTTCCCTGGCGGGACAGGGGTGGGCACTGAAGCTTTCTTT
TRBV7-9	TRBD1	-	TRBJ2-2	CASSLRQGARTGELFF	TGTGCCAGCAGCTTACGACAGGGGGCTCGCACCGGGGAGCTGTTTTTT
TRBV2	-	-	TRBJ2-2	CASSEELVENTGELFF	TGTGCCAGCAGTGAAGAGCTGGTCGAGAACACCGGGGAGCTGTTTTTT
TRBV10-3	-	once	TRBJ2-5	CAISEDNQETQYF	TGTGCCATCAGTGAGGACAACCAAGAGACCCAGTACTTC
TRBV7-8	TRBD1	-	TRBJ2-7	CASSSRDREYEQYF	TGTGCCAGCAGCTCCCGGGACAGAGAATACGAGCAGTACTTC
TRBV5-1	-	-	TRBJ1-3	CASSLDTGSGNTIYF	TGCGCCAGCAGCTTGGACACCGGGTCTGGAAACACCATATATTTT
TRBV28	TRBD1	-	TRBJ2-1	CASSLLGQVLSYNEQFF	TGTGCCAGCAGTTTATTGGGACAGGTTTTATCCTACAATGAGCAGTTCTTC
TRBV10-3	TRBD1	-	TRBJ1-1	CATKGTATEAFF	TGTGCCACCAAAGGGACAGCCACTGAAGCTTTCTTT
TRBV18	TRBD1	-	TRBJ2-2	CASSWTGNTGELFF	TGTGCCAGCTCATGGACAGGGAACACCGGGGAGCTGTTTTTT
TRBV28	-	once	TRBJ2-7	CASSLTYYEQYF	TGTGCCAGCAGTTTAACCTACTACGAGCAGTACTTC
TRBV28	-	-	TRBJ2-2	CASSTSRTGPNTGELFF	TGTGCCAGCAGTACTAGCCGGACAGGACCGAACACCGGGGAGCTGTTTTTT
TRBV7-9	-	-	TRBJ1-2	CASSTPQGTYGYTF	TGTGCCAGCAGCACCCCACAGGGAACCTATGGCTACACCTTC
TRBV9	-	-	TRBJ1-4	CASSVEATSEKLFF	TGTGCCAGCAGCGTAGAGGCGACATCCGAAAAACTGTTTTTT
TRBV4-1	TRBD2	-	TRBJ2-1	CASSLKAGGWDEQFF	TGCGCCAGCAGCTTAAAGGCGGGGGGTTGGGATGAGCAGTTCTTC
TRBV15	-	-	TRBJ2-2	CATSTVGPGELFF	TGTGCCACCAGCACCGTGGGGCCCGGGGAGCTGTTTTTT
TRBV4-1	-	once	TRBJ2-2	CASTQLRGENTGELFF	TGCGCCAGCACCCAACTCAGGGGGGAGAACACCGGGGAGCTGTTTTTT
TRBV10-2	-	-	TRBJ2-1	CASSEESWYNEQFF	TGCGCCAGCAGTGAGGAGTCGTGGTACAATGAGCAGTTCTTC
TRBV4-1	-	-	TRBJ1-5	CASSQDASGGRQPQHF	TGCGCCAGCAGCCAAGATGCCTCAGGAGGGCGGCAGCCCCAGCATTTT
TRBV5-6	-	once	TRBJ2-6	CASSFSPSGANVLTF	TGTGCCAGCAGCTTTAGCCCCTCTGGGGCCAACGTCCTGACTTTC
TRBV2	-	-	TRBJ1-4	CASRVDRWSEKLFF	TGTGCCAGCAGGGTTGACAGATGGAGTGAAAAACTGTTTTTT
TRBV5-6	-	-	TRBJ1-1	CASSRQAEAFF	TGTGCCAGCAGCCGTCAGGCTGAAGCTTTCTTT
TRBV6-6	TRBD1	-	TRBJ1-1	CASSYTGVRNTEAFF	TGTGCCAGCAGTTACACAGGGGTGAGGAACACTGAAGCTTTCTTT
TRBV5-4	-	-	TRBJ1-4	CASSSIDSLDEKLFF	TGTGCCAGCAGCTCAATCGACAGCCTGGATGAAAAACTGTTTTTT
TRBV9	-	-	TRBJ2-3	CASSVAGIDTQYF	TGTGCCAGCAGCGTAGCAGGAATAGATACGCAGTATTTT
TRBV27	-	-	TRBJ2-1	CASSGGRIAYNEQFF	TGTGCCAGCAGTGGCGGTAGAATCGCCTACAATGAGCAGTTCTTC
TRBV6-5	-	-	TRBJ2-3	CASSYGQFNTDTQYF	TGTGCCAGCAGTTATGGACAATTTAATACAGATACGCAGTATTTT
TRBV11-2	TRBD1	-	TRBJ1-1	CASSLAWDRGTFF	TGTGCCAGCAGCTTAGCGTGGGACAGGGGGACTTTCTTT
TRBV7-3	-	-	TRBJ2-2	CASSLRGRNTGELFF	TGTGCCAGCAGCTTAAGGGGCCGCAACACCGGGGAGCTGTTTTTT
TRBV7-8	TRBD1	-	TRBJ2-5	CASSSDRGLEETQYF	TGTGCCAGCAGCTCAGACAGGGGGCTCGAAGAGACCCAGTACTTC
TRBV7-9	-	-	TRBJ2-7	CASSAYRERSYEQYF	TGTGCCAGCAGCGCATACCGGGAGCGCTCCTACGAGCAGTACTTC